Described below is a single TCR beta chain sequence and its context. The antigen remains unidentified. This specimen belongs to a study of T cell repertoires in cytomegalovirus infection. Study-wide background: From public TCR beta signatures came an indication of both CMV infection and matching HLA type. Study-level findings and limits: Ex vivo responses were dominated by HLA-C-restricted CMV-specific TCR beta clonotypes. CMV carriers having the relevant HLA were flagged by cumulative public TCR beta family frequency.

The CDR3 runs to 13 residues. The V gene's germline CDR1 is LNHNV and CDR2 YYDKDF (reference sequence). Trimming cost V 0 bases and J 6 bases, with 5 bases left between them. TCRdb redid the calling of the reads with MiXCR, one entry per CDR3 protein. The data contain around 630,000 distinct CDR3 sequences, 20% to 25% of them singletons. The rearrangement uses TRBV15 and TRBJ2-2; D not resolved. Sequencing was done on a sample of CD8+ T cells from PBMCs. The origin of this receptor is a human donor in good health (CMV status not recorded). Some clones in this sample may be carry-over from other donors' samples. CDR3 protein: CATSRDLAGELFF. The CDR3 DNA reads as TGTGCCACCAGCAGAGATCTGGCCGGGGAGCTGTTTTTT.